A selection of T cell receptor beta chains follows, all from one sample in a study of regulatory T cells in long-lasting Graves disease. TCRdb reprocessed the multiplex PCR reads via MiXCR and lists one record per CDR3 protein. The data show 450,000 to 650,000 distinct CDR3 sequences, with 15% to 20% seen just once and around a quarter held by the top ten. These same records also appear under a second study, on T cells in Graves' hyperthyroidism and ophthalmopathy.

The sequences come from peripheral blood mononuclear cells (PBMCs), collected at new diagnosis, from a patient treated with antithyroid drugs. These TCRs come from a woman aged 35-65 years with Graves disease. Both conserved end residues are part of each CDR3. The order of the fields is J gene, V gene, clone size, D gene, CDR3 protein, CDR3 DNA. A D gene is named only where the DNA matches it firmly. Expanded clones get a size class; other rows say once, few or many, or leave the size out.

J: TRBJ1-2
V: TRBV6-1
size: .
D: .
CDR3: CASGRFGGGNGYTF
DNA: TGTGCCAGCGGGAGGTTCGGGGGTGGTAATGGCTACACCTTC

J: TRBJ2-4
V: TRBV10-3
size: few
D: TRBD1
CDR3: CAISERDSGMAKNIQYF
DNA: TGTGCCATCAGTGAGAGGGACAGCGGAATGGCCAAAAACATTCAGTACTTC

J: TRBJ1-3
V: TRBV5-4
size: .
D: TRBD1
CDR3: CASSLRGPGNTIYF
DNA: TGTGCCAGCAGTCTGAGGGGGCCTGGAAACACCATATATTTT

J: TRBJ2-7
V: TRBV11-2
size: many
D: TRBD1
CDR3: CASSPRTGYEQYF
DNA: TGTGCCAGCAGTCCCCGGACAGGCTACGAGCAGTACTTC

J: TRBJ1-5
V: TRBV12-3/TRBV12-4
size: many
D: TRBD1
CDR3: CASSLGQGRHHF
DNA: TGTGCCAGCAGTTTAGGACAGGGAAGACATCATTTT

J: TRBJ1-2
V: TRBV25-1
size: .
D: TRBD1
CDR3: CASSGQNRGDYGYTF
DNA: TGTGCCAGCAGTGGACAAAACAGGGGAGACTATGGCTACACCTTC

J: TRBJ1-5
V: TRBV5-6
size: many
D: TRBD1
CDR3: CASSLGQGSIQPQHF
DNA: TGTGCCAGCAGCCTCGGACAGGGTTCGATCCAGCCCCAGCATTTT

J: TRBJ1-5
V: TRBV19
size: few
D: TRBD1
CDR3: CASQPHRRDRDQPQHF
DNA: TGTGCCAGTCAACCTCATCGCCGGGACAGGGACCAGCCCCAGCATTTT

J: TRBJ2-3
V: TRBV4-1
size: few
D: TRBD2
CDR3: CASSQAQLAEGDTQYF
DNA: TGCGCCAGCAGCCAAGCCCAACTAGCGGAAGGCGATACGCAGTATTTT

J: TRBJ1-1
V: TRBV5-1
size: .
D: .
CDR3: CASSQGSGGTEAFF
DNA: TGCGCCAGCAGCCAGGGATCAGGCGGCACTGAAGCTTTCTTT

J: TRBJ2-5
V: TRBV7-7
size: many
D: .
CDR3: CASSLGTGVSEGTQYF
DNA: TGTGCTAGCAGCCTAGGCACGGGGGTATCTGAAGGGACCCAGTACTTC

J: TRBJ2-1
V: TRBV7-9
size: .
D: .
CDR3: CASSLDTGINEQFF
DNA: TGTGCCAGCAGCTTAGACACAGGGATCAATGAGCAGTTCTTC

J: TRBJ1-6
V: TRBV27
size: .
D: .
CDR3: CASSLVSGRSPLHF
DNA: TGTGCCAGCAGTTTAGTGTCAGGGCGATCACCCCTCCACTTT

J: TRBJ1-2
V: TRBV19
size: few
D: TRBD1
CDR3: CASSSGTGVYGYTF
DNA: TGTGCCAGTAGCAGCGGGACAGGGGTCTATGGCTACACCTTC

J: TRBJ2-2
V: TRBV10-3
size: .
D: TRBD2
CDR3: CAISEGTSGVANTGELFF
DNA: TGTGCCATCAGTGAGGGGACTAGCGGGGTCGCGAACACCGGGGAGCTGTTTTTT

J: TRBJ1-3
V: TRBV12-3/TRBV12-4
size: .
D: .
CDR3: CASSPTPGNTIYF
DNA: TGTGCCAGCAGCCCCACCCCGGGAAACACCATATATTTT